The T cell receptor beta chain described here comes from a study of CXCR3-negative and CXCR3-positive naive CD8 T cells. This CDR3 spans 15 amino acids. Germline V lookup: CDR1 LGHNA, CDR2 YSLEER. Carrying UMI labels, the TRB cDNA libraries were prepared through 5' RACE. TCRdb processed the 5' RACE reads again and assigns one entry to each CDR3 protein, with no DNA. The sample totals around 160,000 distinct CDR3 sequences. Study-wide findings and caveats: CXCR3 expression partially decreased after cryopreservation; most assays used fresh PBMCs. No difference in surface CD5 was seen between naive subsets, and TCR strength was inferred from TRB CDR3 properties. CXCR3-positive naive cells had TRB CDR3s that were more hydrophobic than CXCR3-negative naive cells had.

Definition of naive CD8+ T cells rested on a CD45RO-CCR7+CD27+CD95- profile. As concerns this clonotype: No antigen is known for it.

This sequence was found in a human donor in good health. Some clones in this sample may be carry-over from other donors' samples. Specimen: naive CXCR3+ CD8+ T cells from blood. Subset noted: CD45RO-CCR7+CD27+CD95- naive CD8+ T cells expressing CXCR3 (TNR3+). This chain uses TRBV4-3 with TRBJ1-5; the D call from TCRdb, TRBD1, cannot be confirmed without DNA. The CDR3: CASSQDRGRSQPQHF.